These 26 T cell receptor beta chains came from one sample sequenced in a study of patients and donors after allogeneic stem cell transplantation. TCRdb itself ran the RT-PCR reads through MiXCR, one entry per CDR3 protein. The table records about a million distinct CDR3 sequences, roughly 18% of them present only once. The sequencing input was blood, either unsorted or a sorted T cell fraction (not recorded which). Every receptor here comes from a human donor who was either an allogeneic HSCT recipient or a stem cell or donor lymphocyte infusion donor (not recorded which). It is not recorded whose cells these are; they may come from a transplant donor.

This sequence joins TRBV27 and TRBJ2-7; 8 bases match TRBD2. With V trimmed by 5 bases and J by 0 bases, 6 bases remained unmatched. This CDR3 region has 15 residues. Germline V lookup: CDR1 MNHEY, CDR2 SMNVEV (reference sequence). The CDR3 DNA reads as TGTGCCAGCAGTCTCGATGCGGGGGGCTCCTACGAGCAGTACTTC. Its translation is CASSLDAGGSYEQYF.

The V and J genes are TRBV5-1 and TRBJ2-2, with 7 bases identical to TRBD2. Looked up from germline, CDR1 is SGHRS and CDR2 is YFSETQ. Trimming removed 6 bases from V and 1 base from J; junction bases left unmatched: 9. CDR3 length: 16 amino acids. This CDR3 reads CASTPGGGWNTGELFF. As DNA, the CDR3 is TGCGCCAGCACTCCGGGGGGAGGATGGAACACCGGGGAGCTGTTTTTT. Supplemented by reference TRBV5-1 and TRBJ2-2, the full variable domain reads KAGVTQTPRYLIKTRGQQVTLSCSPISGHRSVSWYQQTPGQGLQFLFEYFSETQRNKGNFPGRFSGRQFSNSRSEMNVSTLELGDSALYLCASTPGGGWNTGELFFGEGSRLTVL.

The table lists this clonotype with many counts. V and J are TRBV5-6 and TRBJ2-1, with TRBD2 matching 7 bases. From germline, CDR1 is SGHDT and CDR2 YYEEEE. This CDR3 has 15 amino acids. The junction had 5 bases not matched to a gene; V was cut back by 1 base and J by 4 bases. The CDR3 here is CASSLSGAPYNEQFF. The DNA for the CDR3 is TGTGCCAGCAGCTTGAGCGGGGCCCCATACAATGAGCAGTTCTTC.

The chain carries TRBV5-1 and TRBJ1-1; 9 bases line up with TRBD1. Germline V CDR1 and CDR2: SGHRS, YFSETQ. This CDR3 has 15 amino acids. J lost 4 bases, V lost 0 bases, and 4 bases had no gene match. The chain's CDR3 is CASSLAGTGSTEAFF. For the CDR3, the DNA is TGCGCCAGCAGCTTGGCCGGGACAGGGAGCACTGAAGCTTTCTTT.

This clonotype showed up just a few times. The V gene is TRBV6-1, the J gene TRBJ2-7, with D possibly TRBD2 on 5 matching bases. V was trimmed by 1 base and J by 0 bases, leaving 10 bases between them. Germline V gives CDR1 MNHNS, CDR2 SASEGT. The CDR3 sequence is 15 residues long. The DNA for the CDR3 is TGTGCCAGCAGTGAAGGGGGAGCCTTCTCCTACGAGCAGTACTTC. Translation gives CASSEGGAFSYEQYF.

The genes are TRBV28 and TRBJ2-4; D call uncertain. CDR1 and CDR2 from the germline V gene are MDHEN and SYDVKM. V gave up 7 bases and J gave up 0 bases, with 10 bases separating them. CDR3 length: 14 residues. In DNA form, the CDR3 reads TGTGCCAGCACCCGACAATCAGCCAAAAACATTCAGTACTTC. Protein: CASTRQSAKNIQYF. The variable domain in full, completed from reference TRBV28 and TRBJ2-4, reads DVKVTQSSRYLVKRTGEKVFLECVQDMDHENMFWYRQDPGLGLRLIYFSYDVKMKEKGDIPEGYSVSREKKERFSLILESASTNQTSMYLCASTRQSAKNIQYFGAGTRLSVL.

Here the CDR3 DNA reads TGCGCCAGCAGCCAAGCGGGAGCTACTGAAGCTTTCTTT. Its translation is CASSQAGATEAFF. This rearrangement joins TRBV4-3 to TRBJ1-1; D remains unclear. With 1 base removed from V and 5 bases from J, the gap between germline ends came to 8 bases. The CDR3 length is 13 residues. Germline V CDR1 and CDR2: LGHNA, YSLEER.

This clonotype was observed many times. V and J are TRBV7-2 and TRBJ1-2; D uncertain. The CDR3 covers 13 residues. The germline V gene has CDR1 SGHTA and CDR2 FQGNSA. V was pared by 1 base and J by 7 bases, with 10 bases between. Here the CDR3 reads CASSLGGSSGYTF. In nucleotides, the CDR3 is TGTGCCAGCAGCTTAGGAGGGAGTAGTGGCTACACCTTC.

This sequence joins TRBV27 and TRBJ1-2, with D maybe TRBD1 (5 bases). Germline CDR1 MNHEY, CDR2 SMNVEV (reference sequence). Trimming took off 8 bases at V and 2 bases at J, with 15 bases between the two ends. There are 14 residues in the CDR3. The CDR3 DNA follows: TGTGCCAGCGCATTCAGGGACGGGAACTATGGCTACACCTTC. This sequence encodes CASAFRDGNYGYTF.

This clonotype has ten or more counts. J is TRBJ2-3 and V is TRBV20-1; D is perhaps TRBD2 (6 bases). The ends were cut back, 5 bases at V and 2 bases at J, with 17 bases in the middle. This CDR3 contains 15 residues. Germline V CDR1 and CDR2: DFQATT, SNEGSKA (reference sequence). CDR3 residues: CSALGLPLNTDTQYF. CDR3 nucleotide sequence: TGCAGTGCTTTAGGACTACCTCTCAACACAGATACGCAGTATTTT.

J is TRBJ2-1 and V is TRBV2, with TRBD2 identical over 14 bases. The CDR3 totals 18 residues. Germline loops: CDR1 SNHLY, CDR2 FYNNEI. J gave up 6 bases and V 7 bases, and 14 bases lay outside the gene matches. CDR3 in DNA: TGTGCCAGCATTGGGCCGGGACTAGCGGGAGTGCGCTCCAATGAGCAGTTCTTC. Translation gives CASIGPGLAGVRSNEQFF. Full variable domain (remainder filled in from reference TRBV2 and TRBJ2-1): EPEVTQTPSHQVTQMGQEVILRCVPISNHLYFYWYRQILGQKVEFLVSFYNNEISEKSEIFDDQFSVERPDGSNFTLKIRSTKLEDSAMYFCASIGPGLAGVRSNEQFFGPGTRLTVL.

The chain carries TRBV7-9 and TRBJ2-4; D may be TRBD1 or TRBD2 (6 bases each). Germline CDR1 reads SEHNR; CDR2 reads FQNEAQ (reference sequence). This CDR3 comprises 17 residues. With 1 base removed from V and 1 base from J, the gap between germline ends came to 14 bases. CDR3 sequence reads: CASSLEGGSVAKNIQYF. CDR3 nucleotide sequence: TGTGCCAGCAGCTTAGAGGGGGGTTCCGTGGCCAAAAACATTCAGTACTTC.

This chain uses TRBV24-1 with TRBJ2-1; TRBD2 aligns across 10 bases. Germline V gene data show CDR1 as KGHDR and CDR2 as SFDVKD. CDR3 length: 15 amino acids. V lost 4 bases and J lost 3; bases outside the gene matches: 2. This chain's CDR3 is CATSDGLAVYNEQFF. CDR3 sequence (DNA): TGTGCCACCAGTGACGGACTAGCGGTCTACAATGAGCAGTTCTTC.

This clonotype has only a few counts. The V call is TRBV15, the J call TRBJ2-3; 10 bases match TRBD2. V lost 4 bases and J lost 4; bases outside the gene matches: 5. The germline V gene has CDR1 LNHNV and CDR2 YYDKDF (reference sequence). The CDR3 is 15 amino acids. The CDR3 sequence: CATSMKRGGPDTQYF. The CDR3 bases are TGTGCCACCAGCATGAAGCGGGGGGGCCCAGATACGCAGTATTTT.

V usage is TRBV12-3 or TRBV12-4 and J usage is TRBJ1-1; D possibly corresponds to TRBD1 (5 bases). V lost 5 bases, J lost 4 bases, and 11 bases lay in between. This CDR3 contains 13 residues. The CDR3 DNA follows: TGTGCCAGCAGTGTACAGGTAGGCACTGAAGCTTTCTTT. As protein: CASSVQVGTEAFF.

The chain has TRBV9 and TRBJ2-3; D is possibly TRBD2 (5 bases). Per germline, CDR1 SGDLS and CDR2 YYNGEE. The germline V and J ends were trimmed by 0 bases and 3 bases, with 17 bases remaining between them. The CDR3 is made up of 17 amino acids. In nucleotides, the CDR3 is TGTGCCAGCAGCGTAGGGGGTTCGGACTCGAGGACAGATACGCAGTATTTT. It is translated as CASSVGGSDSRTDTQYF.

Only a few counts were recorded for this clonotype. The V and J genes are TRBV7-9 and TRBJ1-1; TRBD1 agrees at 9 bases. Germline loops: CDR1 SEHNR, CDR2 FQNEAQ (reference sequence). The V gene end was trimmed by 5 bases and the J gene end by 4 bases; junction bases not matched to a gene: 14. There are 17 residues in the CDR3. CDR3 DNA: TGTGCCAGCAGCCGGTCGCCGGGACAGGGCGTTAGCACTGAAGCTTTCTTT. It is translated as CASSRSPGQGVSTEAFF.

The genes are TRBV2 and TRBJ2-1; D is uncertain. The length of the CDR3 is 11 residues. V lost 11 bases, J lost 5 bases, and 10 bases lay in between. Germline V CDR1 and CDR2: SNHLY, FYNNEI. The CDR3 nucleotides read TGTGCCGCGTCAATGGACAATGAGCAGTTCTTC. It codes for CAASMDNEQFF.

The genes are TRBV11-1 and TRBJ1-1, with TRBD1 as a possible D gene (5 bases). The CDR3 has 14 amino acids. CDR1 is SGHAT, CDR2 FQDESV, per germline (reference sequence). The V end was cut by 3 bases, the J end by 4 bases, with 12 bases between. CDR3 bases: TGTGCCAGCAGCTTTCGTCAGGGTTCCACTGAAGCTTTCTTT. It yields the protein CASSFRQGSTEAFF.

The chain links TRBV5-4 to TRBJ1-1; the D gene is possibly TRBD1 (5 bases). This CDR3 comprises 15 residues. Germline V CDR1 and CDR2: SGHNT, YYREEE (reference sequence). V lost 3 bases, J lost 2 bases, and 14 bases lay in between. The DNA of the CDR3 is TGTGCCAGCAGCTCCGGTGGGACCATAAACACTGAAGCTTTCTTT. Its protein product is CASSSGGTINTEAFF.

The chain couples TRBV15 to TRBJ1-2; D may be TRBD1 (6 bases). The ends were cut back, 3 bases at V and 7 bases at J, with 18 bases in the middle. The CDR3 runs to 15 residues. Germline CDR1 and CDR2: LNHNV and YYDKDF (reference sequence). CDR3 sequence reads: CATSSEPGHSGGYTF. CDR3 coding DNA: TGTGCCACCAGCAGTGAACCGGGACATTCAGGTGGCTACACCTTC.

This clonotype came up many times. The V call is TRBV12-3 or TRBV12-4, the J call TRBJ2-1, with no clear D. This CDR3 contains 13 residues. The V gene lost 4 bases and the J gene lost 9 bases, with 13 bases spanning the gap. The CDR3 bases are TGTGCCAGCAGTTCACTTAGGTTCCGTGAGCAGTTCTTC. It specifies CASSSLRFREQFF.

The CDR3 region has the DNA TGTGCCAGTAGTTTTTCAAGCGGGAGCCCCTACAATGAGCAGTTCTTC. It is translated as CASSFSSGSPYNEQFF. The chain joins TRBV19 to TRBJ2-1; the match to TRBD2 covers 8 bases. The CDR3 runs to 16 residues. Germline CDR1 and CDR2: LNHDA and SQIVND (reference sequence). The ends lost 5 bases at V and 2 bases at J; junction bases unmatched: 8.

The chain is built from TRBV11-2 and TRBJ2-5, with D maybe TRBD1 (5 bases). CDR1 and CDR2 (germline): SGHAT, FQNNGV. The CDR3 has 15 amino acids. The V end was cut by 5 bases, the J end by 4 bases, with 17 bases between. The CDR3 DNA sequence: TGTGCCAGCAGCGCCCAGACTGGGGCTCCAGAGACCCAGTACTTC. It codes for CASSAQTGAPETQYF.

This clonotype appeared a few times. The CDR3 reads CASSGIRWGEQFF. The DNA for the CDR3 is TGTGCCAGCAGCGGGATACGCTGGGGTGAGCAGTTCTTC. The V gene is TRBV2, the J gene TRBJ2-1; tentative D call: TRBD2 (5 bases). V was trimmed by 6 bases and J by 9 bases, leaving 15 bases between them. Germline assignment: CDR1 SNHLY and CDR2 FYNNEI. The CDR3 is 13 residues long.

There are a few counts of this clonotype. The chain recombines TRBV5-6 with TRBJ2-4, with D hard to call. The CDR3 is made up of 12 amino acids. Germline values: CDR1 SGHDT, CDR2 YYEEEE. V was cut by 4 bases and J by 8 bases, with 10 bases left in between. The CDR3 DNA reads TGTGCCAGCAGCCAAGCTGTTGACATTCAGTACTTC. Translating gives CASSQAVDIQYF.